This TCR beta chain was captured in a study of breast tumors, draining lymph nodes, adjacent tissues. Germline V gene lookup returns CDR1 SNHLY and CDR2 FYNNEI. Trimming cost V 7 bases and J 6 bases, with 19 bases left between them. The CDR3 spans 15 residues. TCRdb analysed the multiplex PCR reads with MiXCR anew, one entry per CDR3 protein. The sample yields around 130,000 distinct CDR3 sequences, approximately 21% seen once. At least ten counts were recorded for this clonotype. No antigen is known for it. Axillary draining lymph nodes of breast cancer patients supplied the node samples. Study results and caveats: That most tumor T cells come from lymph nodes remained unproven. Compared with basal-like, luminal-like tumors shared significantly more repertoire with nontumor tissue. The data were judged consistent with most tumor T cells coming from lymph node and expanding in tumor. Compared with lymph nodes, tumors were less diverse; compared with nontumor tissue, more.

The sample was axillary lymph node tissue. The chain couples TRBV2 to TRBJ1-5, with D unclear. This TCR derives from a female donor with breast cancer. Some clones in this sample may be carry-over from other donors' samples. CDR3 sequence (DNA): TGTGCCAGCAACCCCAGCCGGGGTACGGGTCAGCCCCAGCATTTT. The encoded protein is CASNPSRGTGQPQHF.